What follows are 20 T cell receptor beta chains derived from one specimen sequenced in a study of shared clonotypes between healthy human individuals. Libraries were prepared by immunoSEQ multiplex PCR; TCRdb keeps only in-frame clonotypes and omits some of them. The sample comprises more than 2 million clones, roughly 94% of which are singletons, and approximately 0.13% rests with the top ten. Sequencing was done on a sample of naive CD4+ T cells sorted from blood. Subset meaning: CD45RA+ positively selected. Receptor source: a man between 18 and 29 years old in good health.

The rearrangement joins TRBV6-4 to TRBJ2-1, with D unresolved. CDR3 length: 13 residues. V lost 4 bases to trimming and J lost 4 bases, with 8 bases between them. Germline CDR1 reads MRHNA; CDR2 reads SNTAGT. The CDR3 protein is CASSASAYNEQFF. In DNA form, the CDR3 reads TGTGCCAGCAGTGCCTCTGCTTACAATGAGCAGTTCTTC.

This clone came up once. This rearrangement joins TRBV5-1 to TRBJ2-3, with 10 bases identical to TRBD2. V was pared by 9 bases and J by 3 bases, with 10 bases of the junction left unmatched. This CDR3 spans 15 amino acids. The germline V gene has CDR1 SGHRS and CDR2 YFSETQ. The CDR3 coding sequence is TGCGCCACCACCCGGAGCGGGGGGGCAACAGATACGCAGTATTTT. It translates to CATTRSGGATDTQYF.

The chain joins TRBV6-1 to TRBJ2-7; a possible D gene is TRBD1 (5 bases). Looked up from germline, CDR1 is MNHNS and CDR2 is SASEGT. The CDR3 sequence is 13 residues long. V dropped 6 bases and J dropped 0 bases, with 9 bases sitting between them. CDR3 loop: CASSVDNSYEQYF. The CDR3 nucleotides are TGTGCCAGCAGCGTGGACAACTCCTACGAGCAGTACTTC.

This clone was counted a single time. This chain connects TRBV10-3 to TRBJ1-1; D gene unclear. The CDR3 contains 14 residues. Germline CDR1 is ENHRY and CDR2 is SYGVKD. The germline V and J ends were trimmed by 0 bases and 4 bases, with 9 bases remaining between them. CDR3 sequence: CAISESPGPTEAFF. CDR3 bases: TGTGCCATCAGTGAGTCGCCGGGCCCCACTGAAGCTTTCTTT.

CDR3 in amino acids: CASSVRGPSNEKLFF. CDR3 nucleotide sequence: TGTGCCAGCAGCGTTCGAGGGCCTTCTAATGAAAAACTGTTTTTT. The V call is TRBV2, the J call TRBJ1-4; D ambiguous. V lost 6 bases to trimming and J lost 3 bases, with 14 bases between them. Germline V gives CDR1 SNHLY, CDR2 FYNNEI. CDR3 length: 15 residues.

The chain is built from TRBV5-1 and TRBJ2-5; 11 nucleotides align to TRBD2. In germline, CDR1 is SGHRS, CDR2 YFSETQ. With 0 bases clipped from V and 4 bases from J, the junction kept 8 bases outside the gene matches. The CDR3 totals 17 residues. Here the CDR3 DNA reads TGCGCCAGCAGCTTGGCGTTGACTAGCGGGACTTCAGAGACCCAGTACTTC. Protein product: CASSLALTSGTSETQYF.

The chain couples TRBV2 to TRBJ2-6; D gene ambiguous. Trimming took 3 bases from V and 4 from J, leaving 7 bases between them. The CDR3 runs to 14 residues. The germline CDR1 and CDR2 sequences are SNHLY and FYNNEI. CDR3 amino acids: CASSDFHGANVLTF. The CDR3 nucleotides are TGTGCCAGCAGTGACTTCCACGGGGCCAACGTCCTGACTTTC. The variable domain in full, with the rest retrieved from reference TRBV2 and TRBJ2-6, is EPEVTQTPSHQVTQMGQEVILRCVPISNHLYFYWYRQILGQKVEFLVSFYNNEISEKSEIFDDQFSVERPDGSNFTLKIRSTKLEDSAMYFCASSDFHGANVLTFGAGSRLTVL.

The chain joins TRBV7-2 to TRBJ2-5, with D tentatively TRBD1 or TRBD2 (6 bases each). Trimming removed 1 base from V and 5 bases from J, with 11 bases in between. This CDR3 has 14 amino acids. Germline V CDR1 and CDR2: SGHTA, FQGNSA. This chain's CDR3 is CASSLDGGRETQYF. The CDR3 region has the DNA TGTGCCAGCAGCTTAGATGGGGGGCGGGAGACCCAGTACTTC.

This sequence joins TRBV4-2 and TRBJ2-1; possibly TRBD2 for D (6 bases). V was trimmed by 6 bases and J by 9 bases, leaving 18 bases between them. Germline V gene lookup returns CDR1 LGHNA and CDR2 YNFKEQ. The CDR3 length is 14 residues. The CDR3, as DNA: TGTGCCAGCAGGAGTCCCGCGGGGAGGACTGAGCAGTTCTTC. Translation gives CASRSPAGRTEQFF.

This chain uses TRBV14 with TRBJ1-2; no firm D call. V lost 1 base and J 8 bases, leaving 11 bases between the germline ends. The CDR3 spans 13 residues. The germline V gene encodes CDR1 SGHDN and CDR2 FVKESK. The CDR3 DNA reads as TGTGCCAGCAGCCAAGCGGATCGACGGGGCTACACCTTC. Protein sequence: CASSQADRRGYTF. Full variable domain (missing parts from reference TRBV14 and TRBJ1-2): EAGVTQFPSHSVIEKGQTVTLRCDPISGHDNLYWYRRVMGKEIKFLLHFVKESKQDESGMPNNRFLAERTGGTYSTLKVQPAELEDSGVYFCASSQADRRGYTFGSGTRLTVV.

The chain uses TRBV5-1 and TRBJ2-1, with 8 bases fitting TRBD2. This CDR3 contains 18 residues. Germline CDR1 is SGHRS and CDR2 is YFSETQ. Unmatched junction bases numbered 8, after V lost 0 bases and J lost 0 bases. CDR3 protein: CASSLAGSGVSSYNEQFF. DNA for the CDR3: TGCGCCAGCAGCTTGGCCGGTAGCGGGGTAAGCTCCTACAATGAGCAGTTCTTC.

With regard to this clone: Germline is not matched at one junction end, which may reflect a read error. The CDR3 nucleotides are TGTGCTAGCAGCCCCGGGACAGCCAAAAGGGAAAAACTGTTTTTT. This gives the protein CASSPGTAKREKLFF. The rearrangement uses TRBV7-7 and TRBJ1-4; TRBD1 matches at 7 bases. The CDR3 covers 15 residues. Germline CDR1 SSHAT, CDR2 FNYEAQ (reference sequence). The full variable domain, rest sourced from reference TRBV7-7 and TRBJ1-4, is GAGVSQSPRYKVTKRGQDVTLRCDPISSHATLYWYQQALGQGPEFLTYFNYEAQPDKSGLPSDRFSAERPEGSISTLTIQRTEQRDSAMYRCASSPGTAKREKLFFGSGTQLSVL.

This clone was picked up one time. V gene TRBV7-8 combines with J gene TRBJ2-3; D is unclear. Trimming cost V 5 bases and J 2 bases, with 11 bases left between them. The CDR3 runs 14 residues. Per germline, CDR1 SGHVS and CDR2 FQNEAQ. The CDR3 here is CASSVRRPTDTQYF. As DNA, the CDR3 is TGTGCCAGCAGCGTCAGGCGGCCCACAGATACGCAGTATTTT.

The chain is built from TRBV5-6 and TRBJ2-7; TRBD2 is a possible D gene (5 bases). This CDR3 contains 14 residues. In germline, CDR1 is SGHDT, CDR2 YYEEEE. V was pared by 5 bases and J by 3 bases, with 15 bases between. This chain's CDR3 is CASRLTGENYEQYF. For the CDR3, the DNA is TGTGCCAGCAGACTCACCGGGGAAAACTACGAGCAGTACTTC.

The chain is built from TRBV27 and TRBJ2-7, with D possibly TRBD2 on 6 matching bases. Trimming removed 2 bases from V and 4 bases from J, with 12 bases in between. Germline CDR1 and CDR2: MNHEY and SMNVEV (reference sequence). The CDR3 has 14 residues. The CDR3 region is CASSLAGTSYEQYF. The CDR3 nucleotides read TGTGCCAGCAGTTTAGCGGGGACTTCATACGAGCAGTACTTC.

The V gene is TRBV6-5, the J gene TRBJ2-1, with D possibly being TRBD2 (5 bases). CDR1 and CDR2 from the germline V gene are MNHEY and SVGAGI. The CDR3 sequence is 12 residues long. Trimming removed 6 bases from V and 8 bases from J, with 11 bases in between. CDR3 bases: TGTGCCAGCAGACGGGGTTATGATGAGCAGTTCTTC. Translated: CASRRGYDEQFF.

This sequence joins TRBV28 and TRBJ2-7; tentatively, D is TRBD1 (5 bases). CDR1 and CDR2 from the germline V gene are MDHEN and SYDVKM. Trimming removed 6 bases at V and 0 bases at J, with 15 bases between. This CDR3 is 15 amino acids long. CDR3 region: CASSYRQKSSYEQYF. The CDR3 nucleotides read TGTGCCAGCAGCTATAGACAGAAGAGCTCCTACGAGCAGTACTTC.

This CDR3 reads CASSEPGTGPLSGYTF. CDR3 sequence (DNA): TGTGCCAGCAGTGAACCCGGGACAGGGCCCCTCTCTGGCTACACCTTC. The chain has TRBV25-1 and TRBJ1-2, with 9 nucleotides matching TRBD1. The germline V gene has CDR1 MGHDK and CDR2 SYGVNS. The CDR3 length is 16 residues. J gave up 7 bases and V 2 bases, and 11 bases lay outside the gene matches.

The chain is built from TRBV7-2 and TRBJ2-2, with D perhaps matching TRBD1 or TRBD2 (5 bases each). The V gene lost 2 bases and the J gene lost 0 bases, with 16 bases spanning the gap. Germline CDR1 SGHTA, CDR2 FQGNSA. This CDR3 is built from 18 residues. The CDR3 reads CASSLLQARAANTGELFF. CDR3 bases: TGTGCCAGCAGCTTATTACAGGCGAGGGCCGCGAACACCGGGGAGCTGTTTTTT.

The chain employs TRBV18 and TRBJ2-7; 7 bases are a match to TRBD1. The junction had 3 bases not matched to a gene; V was cut back by 8 bases and J by 5 bases. The length of the CDR3 is 11 residues. CDR1 and CDR2 (germline): KGHSH, LQKENI. The chain's CDR3 is CASQGVHEQYF. The CDR3 nucleotides are TGTGCCAGCCAGGGGGTCCACGAGCAGTACTTC.